The 17 T cell receptor beta chains reported below all come from one sample, sequenced in a study of cytomegalovirus exposure and HLA in healthy donors. The PCR ran on 60 Vbeta and 13 Jbeta primers. Clones were read by immunoSEQ multiplex PCR, and TCRdb kept only the in-frame ones, dropping some. The sample includes 150,000 to 180,000 clones, 80% of them seen just once. The material sequenced was PBMCs. The receptors derive from a man aged 25 to 40 in good health and CMV-seropositive.

This clone appeared once. The chain combines TRBV14 with TRBJ1-2; 10 nucleotides align to TRBD1. The junction had 1 base not matched to a gene; V was cut back by 4 bases and J by 8 bases. CDR1 is SGHDN, CDR2 FVKESK, per germline. The CDR3 loop spans 12 amino acids. Here the CDR3 reads CASSPTGGGYTF. CDR3 coding DNA: TGTGCCAGCAGCCCGACAGGGGGCGGCTACACCTTC.

This sequence joins TRBV6-1 and TRBJ2-7; D may be TRBD1 (5 bases). CDR1 is MNHNS and CDR2 is SASEGT in the germline V gene. V lost 0 bases and J 0 bases, leaving 6 bases between the germline ends. CDR3 size: 14 residues. The CDR3 region has the DNA TGTGCCAGCAGTGAAGCTGACAGCTCCTACGAGCAGTACTTC. This translates into CASSEADSSYEQYF.

The rearrangement links TRBV27 to TRBJ2-7; unclear D gene. This CDR3 is 14 amino acids long. V was clipped by 5 bases and J by 4 bases, with 15 bases between them. Germline assignment: CDR1 MNHEY and CDR2 SMNVEV (reference sequence). The CDR3 coding sequence is TGTGCCAGCAGTCCCGTGACCGCCGGGTACGAGCAGTACTTC. Translating it yields CASSPVTAGYEQYF.

This clone appeared a single time. This chain links TRBV2 with TRBJ2-7; TRBD1 agrees at 10 bases. J gave up 4 bases and V 4 bases, and 1 base lay outside the gene matches. Germline assignment: CDR1 SNHLY and CDR2 FYNNEI. The CDR3 length is 13 residues. Here the CDR3 DNA reads TGTGCCAGCAGTGCGGACAGGGGGTACGAGCAGTACTTC. This gives the protein CASSADRGYEQYF. Variable domain in full (rest from reference TRBV2 and TRBJ2-7): EPEVTQTPSHQVTQMGQEVILRCVPISNHLYFYWYRQILGQKVEFLVSFYNNEISEKSEIFDDQFSVERPDGSNFTLKIRSTKLEDSAMYFCASSADRGYEQYFGPGTRLTVT.

This clone was counted a single time. This chain joins TRBV14 and TRBJ2-7, with 8 bases fitting TRBD1. CDR3 length: 10 residues. With 11 bases clipped from V and 6 bases from J, the junction kept 3 bases outside the gene matches. Germline V gene lookup returns CDR1 SGHDN and CDR2 FVKESK. DNA for the CDR3: TGTGCCTCAGGGGGCGCCGAGCAGTACTTC. This sequence encodes CASGGAEQYF.

The chain links TRBV7-9 to TRBJ1-1; D call uncertain. The CDR3 is 16 amino acids. V dropped 1 base and J dropped 11 bases, with 23 bases sitting between them. CDR1 is SEHNR, CDR2 FQNEAQ, per germline (reference sequence). The DNA of the CDR3 is TGTGCCAGCAGCTTAGACGGGTTGGTCGGAGGGTTGGGGGCTTTCTTT. The encoded protein is CASSLDGLVGGLGAFF.

The chain links TRBV18 to TRBJ1-1; TRBD1 might be the D (6 bases). Germline assignment: CDR1 KGHSH and CDR2 LQKENI. This CDR3 has 14 amino acids. Between the trimmed V and J ends, which lost 8 bases and 3 bases, there was a span of 16 bases. CDR3 DNA sequence: TGTGCCAGCCGCCGGGGGGCTGTCGACACTGAAGCTTTCTTT. It specifies CASRRGAVDTEAFF.

CDR3 nucleotides: TGTGCCAGCAGGCGGAGTTCTAATGAAAAACTGTTTTTT. It yields the protein CASRRSSNEKLFF. The V and J genes are TRBV28 and TRBJ1-4, with unresolved D. The CDR3 loop spans 13 amino acids. Trimming shortened V by 6 bases and J by 3 bases, and 8 bases separated the two germline ends. Germline CDR1 MDHEN, CDR2 SYDVKM.

The chain uses TRBV5-1 and TRBJ2-2; no definite D call. This CDR3 has 15 amino acids. Germline V CDR1 and CDR2: SGHRS, YFSETQ. V was cut by 4 bases and J by 0 bases, with 10 bases left in between. CDR3 amino acids: CASSTNFANTGELFF. The CDR3 DNA reads as TGCGCCAGCAGCACCAACTTCGCGAACACCGGGGAGCTGTTTTTT.

V usage is TRBV18 and J usage is TRBJ2-7; 9 positions match TRBD1. The germline gives CDR1 KGHSH, CDR2 LQKENI. The CDR3 contains 16 residues. Losses at the gene ends were 0 bases for V and 0 bases for J; bases not matched to a gene: 3. CDR3: CASSPPDRGASYEQYF. The CDR3 coding sequence is TGTGCCAGCTCACCACCCGACAGGGGGGCCTCCTACGAGCAGTACTTC.

The chain has TRBV11-3 and TRBJ2-1; weak D call: TRBD2 (6 bases). Trimming cost V 2 bases and J 7 bases, with 21 bases left between them. The germline CDR1 and CDR2 sequences are SGHNT and YENEEA. This CDR3 is 17 amino acids long. CDR3 residues: CASSLRAGRAGINEQFF. In DNA form, the CDR3 reads TGTGCCAGCAGCTTACGGGCCGGGAGAGCGGGCATTAATGAGCAGTTCTTC.

V and J are TRBV6-6 and TRBJ1-2, with 8 bases that match TRBD1. The CDR3 runs 13 residues. Per the germline V gene, CDR1 is MNHNY and CDR2 is SVGAGI (reference sequence). The V segment lost 10 bases and the J segment 2 bases; nucleotides outside the gene matches: 6. The CDR3 loop reads CATSGGSNYGYTF. DNA of the CDR3: TGTGCCACCTCAGGGGGCTCGAACTATGGCTACACCTTC.

This chain links TRBV19 with TRBJ1-6, with 7 bases matching TRBD1. The germline V gene encodes CDR1 LNHDA and CDR2 SQIVND (reference sequence). Trimming at V came to 6 bases and at J to 9 bases, leaving 14 bases not matched to a gene. This CDR3 contains 16 residues. For the CDR3, the DNA is TGTGCCAGTAGCCGAGACAGGGCGACGACTTTTTCACCCCTCCACTTT. Protein: CASSRDRATTFSPLHF.

This chain links TRBV15 with TRBJ2-2; no clear D. The germline V gene has CDR1 LNHNV and CDR2 YYDKDF (reference sequence). V lost 0 bases and J lost 2, with 13 bases in between. The CDR3 covers 17 residues. As DNA, the CDR3 is TGTGCCACCAGCAGAGAACGTAGAACCGTAAACACCGGGGAGCTGTTTTTT. Residues: CATSRERRTVNTGELFF.

This sequence joins TRBV28 and TRBJ2-5, with no clear D. Per the germline V gene, CDR1 is MDHEN and CDR2 is SYDVKM. V lost 3 bases and J lost 2, with 16 bases in between. The CDR3 loop spans 16 amino acids. CDR3 bases: TGTGCCAGCAGTTTCAACCTCATTTCGGTTCAAGAGACCCAGTACTTC. This sequence encodes CASSFNLISVQETQYF. Filled out from reference TRBV28 and TRBJ2-5, the complete variable domain reads DVKVTQSSRYLVKRTGEKVFLECVQDMDHENMFWYRQDPGLGLRLIYFSYDVKMKEKGDIPEGYSVSREKKERFSLILESASTNQTSMYLCASSFNLISVQETQYFGPGTRLLVL.

The CDR3 region is CASSLIGTRLAGGPGTGELFF. The CDR3 nucleotides read TGTGCCAGCAGCTTAATCGGGACGAGACTAGCGGGAGGGCCGGGAACCGGGGAGCTGTTTTTT. The chain employs TRBV7-3 and TRBJ2-2, with 14 bases matching TRBD2. Germline V gene data show CDR1 as SGHTA and CDR2 as FQGTGA. The CDR3 is made up of 21 amino acids. Trimming at V came to 1 base and at J to 5 bases, leaving 15 bases not matched to a gene.

This clone has just one count. For the CDR3, the DNA is TGTGCCTGGAGTCAGGGTGAACTCTACACAGATACGCAGTATTTT. It yields the protein CAWSQGELYTDTQYF. The chain links TRBV30 to TRBJ2-3, with D perhaps TRBD1 (5 bases). This CDR3 is built from 15 residues. V lost 2 bases, J lost 2 bases, and 14 bases lay in between. Germline V gene data show CDR1 as GTSNPN and CDR2 as SVGIG (reference sequence).